This T cell receptor beta chain was recorded in a study of cytomegalovirus exposure and HLA in healthy donors. General study results and limits: The authors enumerated some 170 TCR beta chains as linked to cytomegalovirus.

The study ran its PCR with 60 Vbeta and 13 Jbeta primers. Assay used: immunoSEQ multiplex PCR; TCRdb lists only in-frame clones, some missing. The data contain 100,000 to 150,000 clones, approximately 85% of them singletons. J was trimmed by 2 bases and V by 1 base; bases with no gene match: 7. Germline-derived CDR1 and CDR2 are SGHNT and YYREEE (reference sequence). The CDR3 extends over 16 amino acids. Regarding this clone: Its specificity is unknown.

Sequences were obtained from PBMCs. This chain joins TRBV5-4 and TRBJ2-3; 7 nucleotides align to TRBD2. The receptor was isolated from a boy between 10 and 17 years old in good health and CMV-seronegative. In DNA form, the CDR3 reads TGTGCCAGCAGCTTGTTGGGAGGGCTAGACACAGATACGCAGTATTTT. The encoded protein is CASSLLGGLDTDTQYF.